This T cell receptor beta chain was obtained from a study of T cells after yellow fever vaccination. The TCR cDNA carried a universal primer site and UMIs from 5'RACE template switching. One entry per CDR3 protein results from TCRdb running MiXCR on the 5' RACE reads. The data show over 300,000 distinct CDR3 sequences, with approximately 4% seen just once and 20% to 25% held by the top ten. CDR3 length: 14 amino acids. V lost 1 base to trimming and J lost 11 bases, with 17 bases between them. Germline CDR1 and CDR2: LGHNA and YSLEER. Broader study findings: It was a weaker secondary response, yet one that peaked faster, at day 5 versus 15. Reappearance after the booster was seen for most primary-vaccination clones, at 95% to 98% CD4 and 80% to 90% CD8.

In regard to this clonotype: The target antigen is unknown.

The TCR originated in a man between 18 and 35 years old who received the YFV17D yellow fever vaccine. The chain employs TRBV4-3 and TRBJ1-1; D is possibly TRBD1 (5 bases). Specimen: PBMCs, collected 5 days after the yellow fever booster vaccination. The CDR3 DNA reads TGCGCCAGCAGCCAAGGTCCCTCGGACGGGGGTGCTTTCTTT. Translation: CASSQGPSDGGAFF.